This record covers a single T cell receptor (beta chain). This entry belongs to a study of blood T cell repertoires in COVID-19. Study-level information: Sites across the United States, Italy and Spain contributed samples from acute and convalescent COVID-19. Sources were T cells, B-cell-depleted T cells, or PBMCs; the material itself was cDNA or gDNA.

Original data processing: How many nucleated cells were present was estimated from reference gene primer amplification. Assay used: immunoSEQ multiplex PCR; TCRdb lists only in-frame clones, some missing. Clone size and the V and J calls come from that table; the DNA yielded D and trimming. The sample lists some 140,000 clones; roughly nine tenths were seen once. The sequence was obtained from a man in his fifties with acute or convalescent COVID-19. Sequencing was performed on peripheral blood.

The CDR3 region is CASSQASGFTGELFF. In DNA form, the CDR3 reads TGTGCCAGCAGCCAAGCTTCCGGGTTTACCGGGGAGCTGTTTTTT. This chain connects TRBV14 to TRBJ2-2; D gene unclear. The CDR3 covers 15 residues. Trimming cost V 1 base and J 5 bases, with 11 bases left between them. Germline V CDR1 and CDR2: SGHDN, FVKESK.